This TCR beta chain was captured by sequencing in a study of regulatory T cells in long-lasting Graves disease. This CDR3 spans 15 amino acids. Germline V gene data show CDR1 as MDHEN and CDR2 as SYDVKM. The V and J ends lost 2 bases and 3 bases, in that order; junction bases with no gene match: 4. This clonotype occurred many times. Its antigen is currently unknown. Time point described: persistent/refractory GD, antithyroid drugs over 5 years with positive TRAb. RNA from PBMCs was the source of the TCR library. To make TCR beta libraries, researchers used iRepertoire HTBI primers and Arm-PCR of CDR3 regions. TCRdb ran MiXCR on the multiplex PCR reads and lists one entry per CDR3 protein. The sample contains a few hundred thousand distinct CDR3 sequences, 20% to 25% of which appear only once. General study findings and limits: Among persistent patients, a larger number of public clonotypes were shared (around 3,000) than among newly diagnosed patients (about 1,000). Persistent cases favored TRBV28, TRBJ1-2 and TRBJ2-5.

The receptor was isolated from a middle-aged woman with Graves disease. The specimen comprised peripheral blood mononuclear cells (PBMCs), sampled when the disease was refractory, from a patient treated with antithyroid drugs. The gene calls are TRBV28 and TRBJ2-7; 10 bases fit TRBD2. CDR3 sequence (DNA): TGTGCCAGCAGTTTAACTAGCGGGATGGGCTACGAGCAGTACTTC. As protein: CASSLTSGMGYEQYF.